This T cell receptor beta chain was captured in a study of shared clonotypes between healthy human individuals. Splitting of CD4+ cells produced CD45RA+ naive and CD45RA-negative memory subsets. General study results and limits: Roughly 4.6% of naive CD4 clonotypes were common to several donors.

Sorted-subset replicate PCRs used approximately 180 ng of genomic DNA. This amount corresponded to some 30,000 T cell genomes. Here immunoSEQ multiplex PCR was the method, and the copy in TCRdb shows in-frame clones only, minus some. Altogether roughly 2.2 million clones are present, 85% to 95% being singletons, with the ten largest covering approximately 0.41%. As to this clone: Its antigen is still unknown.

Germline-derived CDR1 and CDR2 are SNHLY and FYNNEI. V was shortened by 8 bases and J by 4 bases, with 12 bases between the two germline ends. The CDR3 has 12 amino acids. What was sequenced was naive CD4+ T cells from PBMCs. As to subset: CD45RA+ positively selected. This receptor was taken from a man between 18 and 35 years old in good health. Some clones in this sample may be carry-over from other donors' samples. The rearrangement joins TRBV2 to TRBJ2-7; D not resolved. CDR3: CASRKDEYEQYF. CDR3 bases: TGTGCCAGCCGGAAAGATGAATACGAGCAGTACTTC.